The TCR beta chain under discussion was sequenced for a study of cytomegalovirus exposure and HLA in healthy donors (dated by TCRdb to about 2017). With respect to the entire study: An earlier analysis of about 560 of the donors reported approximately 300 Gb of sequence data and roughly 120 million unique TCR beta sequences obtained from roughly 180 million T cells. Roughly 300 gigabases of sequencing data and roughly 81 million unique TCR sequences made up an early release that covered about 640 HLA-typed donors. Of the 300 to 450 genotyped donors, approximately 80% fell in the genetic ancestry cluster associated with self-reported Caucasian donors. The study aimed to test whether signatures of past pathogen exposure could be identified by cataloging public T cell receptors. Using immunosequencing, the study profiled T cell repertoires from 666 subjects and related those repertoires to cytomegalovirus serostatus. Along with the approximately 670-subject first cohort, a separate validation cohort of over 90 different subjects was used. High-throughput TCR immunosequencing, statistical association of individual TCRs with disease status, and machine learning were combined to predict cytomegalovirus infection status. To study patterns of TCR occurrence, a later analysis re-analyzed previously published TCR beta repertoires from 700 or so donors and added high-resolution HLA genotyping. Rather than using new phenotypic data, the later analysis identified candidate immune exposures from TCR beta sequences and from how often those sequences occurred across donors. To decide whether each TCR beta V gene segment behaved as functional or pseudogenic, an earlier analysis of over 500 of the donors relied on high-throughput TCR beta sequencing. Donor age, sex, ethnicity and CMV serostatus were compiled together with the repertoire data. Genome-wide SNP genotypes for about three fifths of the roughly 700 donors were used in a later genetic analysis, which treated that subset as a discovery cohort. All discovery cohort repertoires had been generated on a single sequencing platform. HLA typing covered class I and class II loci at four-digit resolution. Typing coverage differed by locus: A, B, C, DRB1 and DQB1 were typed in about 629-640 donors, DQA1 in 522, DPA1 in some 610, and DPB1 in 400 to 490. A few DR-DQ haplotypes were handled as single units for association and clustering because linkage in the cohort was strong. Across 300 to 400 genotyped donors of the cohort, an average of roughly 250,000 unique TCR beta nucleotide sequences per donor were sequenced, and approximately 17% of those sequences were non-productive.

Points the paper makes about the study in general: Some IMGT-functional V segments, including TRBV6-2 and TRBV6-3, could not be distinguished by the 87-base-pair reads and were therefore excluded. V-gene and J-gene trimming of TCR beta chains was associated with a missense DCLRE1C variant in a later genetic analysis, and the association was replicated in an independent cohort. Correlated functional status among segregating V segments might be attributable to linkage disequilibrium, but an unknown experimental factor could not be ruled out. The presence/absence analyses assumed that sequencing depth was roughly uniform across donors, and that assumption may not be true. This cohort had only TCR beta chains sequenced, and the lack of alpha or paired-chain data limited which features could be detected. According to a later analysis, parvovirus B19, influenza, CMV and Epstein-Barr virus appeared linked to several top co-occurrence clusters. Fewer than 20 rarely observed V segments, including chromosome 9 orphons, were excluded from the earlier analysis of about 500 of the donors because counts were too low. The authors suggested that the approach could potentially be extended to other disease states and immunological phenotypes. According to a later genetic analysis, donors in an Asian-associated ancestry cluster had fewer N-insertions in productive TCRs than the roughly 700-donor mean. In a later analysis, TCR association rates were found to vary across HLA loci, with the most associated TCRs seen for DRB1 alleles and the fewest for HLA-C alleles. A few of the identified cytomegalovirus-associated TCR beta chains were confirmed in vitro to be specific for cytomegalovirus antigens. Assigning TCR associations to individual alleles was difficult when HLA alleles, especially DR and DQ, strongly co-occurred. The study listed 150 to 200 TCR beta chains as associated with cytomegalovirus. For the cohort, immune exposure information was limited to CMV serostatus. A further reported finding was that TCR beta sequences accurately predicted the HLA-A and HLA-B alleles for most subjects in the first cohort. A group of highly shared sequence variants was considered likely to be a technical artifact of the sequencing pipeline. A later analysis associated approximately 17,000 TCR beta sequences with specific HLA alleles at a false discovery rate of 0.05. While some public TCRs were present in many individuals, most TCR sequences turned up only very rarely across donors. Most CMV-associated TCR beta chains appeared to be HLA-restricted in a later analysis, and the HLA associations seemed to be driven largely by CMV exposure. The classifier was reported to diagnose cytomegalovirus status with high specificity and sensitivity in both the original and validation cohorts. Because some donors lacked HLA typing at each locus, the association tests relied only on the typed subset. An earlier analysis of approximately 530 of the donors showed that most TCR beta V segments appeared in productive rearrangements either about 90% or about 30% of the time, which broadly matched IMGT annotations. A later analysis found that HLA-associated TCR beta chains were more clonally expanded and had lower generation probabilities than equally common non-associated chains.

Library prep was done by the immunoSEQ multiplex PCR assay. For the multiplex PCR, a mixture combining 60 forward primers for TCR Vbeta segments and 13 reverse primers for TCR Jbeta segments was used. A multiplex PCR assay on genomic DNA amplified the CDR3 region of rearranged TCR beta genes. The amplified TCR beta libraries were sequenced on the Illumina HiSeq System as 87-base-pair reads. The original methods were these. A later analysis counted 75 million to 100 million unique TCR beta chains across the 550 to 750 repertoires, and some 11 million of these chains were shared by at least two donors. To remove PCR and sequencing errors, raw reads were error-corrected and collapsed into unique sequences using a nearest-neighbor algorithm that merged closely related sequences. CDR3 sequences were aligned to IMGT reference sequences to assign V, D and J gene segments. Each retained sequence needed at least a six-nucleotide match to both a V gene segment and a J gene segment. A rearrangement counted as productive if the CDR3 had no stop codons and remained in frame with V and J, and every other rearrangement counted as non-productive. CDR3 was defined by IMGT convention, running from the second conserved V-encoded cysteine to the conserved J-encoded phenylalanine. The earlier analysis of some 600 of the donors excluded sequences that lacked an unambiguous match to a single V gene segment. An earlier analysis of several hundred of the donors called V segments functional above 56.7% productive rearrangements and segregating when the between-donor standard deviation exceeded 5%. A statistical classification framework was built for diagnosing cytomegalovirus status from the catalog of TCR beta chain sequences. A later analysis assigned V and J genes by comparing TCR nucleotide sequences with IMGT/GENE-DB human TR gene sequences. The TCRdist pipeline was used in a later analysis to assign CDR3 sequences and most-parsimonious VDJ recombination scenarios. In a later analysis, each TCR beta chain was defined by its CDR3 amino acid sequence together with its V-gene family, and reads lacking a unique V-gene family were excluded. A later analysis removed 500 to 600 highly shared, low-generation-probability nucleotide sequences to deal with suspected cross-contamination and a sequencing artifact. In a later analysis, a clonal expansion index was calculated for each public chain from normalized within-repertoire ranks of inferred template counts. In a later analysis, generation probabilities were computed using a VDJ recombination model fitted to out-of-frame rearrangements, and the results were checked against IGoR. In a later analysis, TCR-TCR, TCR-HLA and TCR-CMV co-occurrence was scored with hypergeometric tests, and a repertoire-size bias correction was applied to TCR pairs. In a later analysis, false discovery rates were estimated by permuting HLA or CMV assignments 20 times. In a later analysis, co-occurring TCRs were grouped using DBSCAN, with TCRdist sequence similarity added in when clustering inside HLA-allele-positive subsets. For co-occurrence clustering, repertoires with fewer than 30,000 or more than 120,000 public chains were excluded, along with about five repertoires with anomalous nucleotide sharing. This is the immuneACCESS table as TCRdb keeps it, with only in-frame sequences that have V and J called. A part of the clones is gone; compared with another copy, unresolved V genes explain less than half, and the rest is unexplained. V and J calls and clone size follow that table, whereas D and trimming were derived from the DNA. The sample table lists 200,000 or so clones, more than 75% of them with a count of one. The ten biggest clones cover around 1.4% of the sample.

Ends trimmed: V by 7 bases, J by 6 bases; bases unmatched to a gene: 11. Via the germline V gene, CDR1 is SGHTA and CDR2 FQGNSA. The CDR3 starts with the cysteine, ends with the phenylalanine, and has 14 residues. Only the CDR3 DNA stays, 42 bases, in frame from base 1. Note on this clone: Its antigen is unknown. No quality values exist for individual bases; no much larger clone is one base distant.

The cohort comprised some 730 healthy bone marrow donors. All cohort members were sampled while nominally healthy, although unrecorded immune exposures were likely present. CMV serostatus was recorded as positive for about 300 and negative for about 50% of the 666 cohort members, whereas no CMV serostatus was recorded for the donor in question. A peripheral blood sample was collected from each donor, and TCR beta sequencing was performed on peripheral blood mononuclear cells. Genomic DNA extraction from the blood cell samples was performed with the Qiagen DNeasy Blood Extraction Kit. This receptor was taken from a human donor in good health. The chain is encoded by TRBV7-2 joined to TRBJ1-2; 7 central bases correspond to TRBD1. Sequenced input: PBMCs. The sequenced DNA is TGTGCCAGCACCATAGGGGGACAGAAGCATGGCTACACCTTC. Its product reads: CASTIGGQKHGYTF.